Following are 13 T cell receptor beta chains from one sample sequenced in a study of beta chain features in type 1 diabetes. Whole-study findings and limits: Shortening that was moderate but significant affected the TCRB CDR3s of Type 1 diabetes patients in all four CD4+ subsets.

The authors reverse transcribed all of the isolated RNA, so sequencing captured expressed TCRB transcripts. Produced via immunoSEQ multiplex PCR; TCRdb's table is partial and in-frame only. The data hold hundreds of thousands of clones, with roughly 13% observed a single time. Antigens of these TCRs are unknown. The material sequenced was naive CD4+ T cells from blood. The source is a man between 18 and 29 years old with type 1 diabetes.

The V and J genes are TRBV30 and TRBJ2-2; D unclear. The CDR3 extends over 16 amino acids. Germline V gene lookup returns CDR1 GTSNPN and CDR2 SVGIG (reference sequence). V was clipped by 3 bases and J by 4 bases, with 18 bases between them. The CDR3 here is CAWRKLVSPGTGELFF. CDR3 DNA sequence: TGTGCCTGGAGGAAGCTCGTTAGCCCCGGCACCGGGGAGCTGTTTTTT.

The genes are TRBV11-2 and TRBJ1-3, with D unclear. Germline V lookup: CDR1 SGHAT, CDR2 FQNNGV. The CDR3 spans 17 residues. Trimming cost V 0 bases and J 0 bases, with 12 bases left between them. CDR3 in DNA: TGTGCCAGCAGCTTAGATCGTAACAGCTTCTCTGGAAACACCATATATTTT. This codes for CASSLDRNSFSGNTIYF.

The chain uses TRBV6-5 and TRBJ2-7, with D maybe TRBD2 (6 bases). Germline CDR1 reads MNHEY; CDR2 reads SVGAGI. The CDR3 totals 13 residues. Trimming pared 7 bases from V and 3 bases from J, leaving 13 bases between. CDR3 sequence (DNA): TGTGCCAGCATTTCGGAGGGGAACTACGAGCAGTACTTC. It encodes CASISEGNYEQYF.

The genes are TRBV10-1 and TRBJ1-6, with no clear D. Germline V gene sequence: CDR1 WNHNN, CDR2 SYGVQD (reference sequence). The length of the CDR3 is 14 residues. Trimming left V 0 bases short and J 12 bases short, with 12 bases between. CDR3: CASSESGRHGPLHF. CDR3 nucleotide sequence: TGCGCCAGCAGTGAGTCGGGCAGGCATGGACCCCTCCACTTT.

This clone was seen more than once but under ten times. V and J are TRBV19 and TRBJ2-1, with 10 bases lining up with TRBD2. The CDR3 runs to 12 residues. The J segment lost 12 bases and the V segment lost 8 bases, leaving 7 bases of the junction unmatched. Per the germline V gene, CDR1 is LNHDA and CDR2 is SQIVND (reference sequence). The CDR3 here is CASSPGTSVQFF. The CDR3 nucleotides are TGTGCCAGTTCCCCCGGGACTAGCGTGCAGTTCTTC.

About this clone: This sample also contains other DNA sequences that code for the same CDR3. The J gene is TRBJ2-3, the V gene TRBV5-1; D perhaps matches TRBD2 (5 bases). V was clipped by 4 bases and J by 1 base, with 7 bases between them. There are 13 residues in the CDR3. The germline CDR1 and CDR2 sequences are SGHRS and YFSETQ. The CDR3 loop is CASSHGGTDTQYF. CDR3 DNA: TGCGCCAGCAGCCACGGGGGCACAGATACGCAGTATTTT.

This clone was picked up a small number of times. The rearrangement uses TRBV29-1 and TRBJ2-1; TRBD1 is a possible D gene (6 bases). Germline assignment: CDR1 SQVTM and CDR2 ANQGSEA. The CDR3 is made up of 12 amino acids. Trimming left V 2 bases short and J 7 bases short, with 9 bases between. The CDR3 DNA is TGCAGCGTTGAATCAGGGGATAATGAGCAGTTCTTC. The encoded protein is CSVESGDNEQFF.

The chain has TRBV29-1 and TRBJ1-4; TRBD1 matches at 9 bases. V was clipped by 3 bases and J by 7 bases; unmatched bases: 3. CDR3 length: 13 amino acids. The germline CDR1 and CDR2 sequences are SQVTM and ANQGSEA. CDR3 sequence: CSVDDRGSEKLFF. CDR3 in DNA: TGCAGCGTTGACGACAGGGGGAGTGAAAAACTGTTTTTT.

Only a few counts were recorded for this clone. The rearrangement joins TRBV30 to TRBJ1-5; no reliable D call. The CDR3 consists of 13 residues. The V end was cut by 3 bases, the J end by 6 bases, with 12 bases between. Germline CDR1 is GTSNPN and CDR2 is SVGIG (reference sequence). The DNA for the CDR3 is TGTGCCTGGAGCCCAAGGACCAGTCAGCCCCAGCATTTT. As protein: CAWSPRTSQPQHF.

This clone was counted only a few times. The chain is built from TRBV5-1 and TRBJ2-5; tentative D call: TRBD1 (5 bases). The CDR3 extends over 14 amino acids. V was pared by 4 bases and J by 3 bases, with 13 bases between. The germline V gene encodes CDR1 SGHRS and CDR2 YFSETQ. The CDR3 DNA reads as TGCGCCAGCAGCCCAAGGGCCAGGGAAGAGACCCAGTACTTC. It specifies CASSPRAREETQYF.

This clone has more than one count but fewer than ten. The chain uses TRBV15 and TRBJ1-2, with D possibly matching TRBD1 (6 bases). CDR3 length: 15 amino acids. Germline-derived CDR1 and CDR2 are LNHNV and YYDKDF (reference sequence). V was cut by 3 bases and J by 7 bases, with 18 bases left in between. In nucleotides, the CDR3 is TGTGCCACCAGCAGTAGACAGGAGGGAGAAGTTGGCTACACCTTC. Amino acids: CATSSRQEGEVGYTF.

This clone was observed a handful of times. The chain couples TRBV14 to TRBJ2-3, with D uncertain. CDR3 length: 16 amino acids. The germline V gene encodes CDR1 SGHDN and CDR2 FVKESK. The V end lost 4 bases, the J end lost 2 bases, and 16 bases lay between the germline ends. The DNA for the CDR3 is TGTGCCAGCAGCCTACTCCTAAGCTCCTACACAGATACGCAGTATTTT. As protein: CASSLLLSSYTDTQYF.

The chain has TRBV19 and TRBJ2-1; D is possibly TRBD1 (6 bases). The CDR3 totals 17 residues. CDR1 and CDR2 from the germline V gene are LNHDA and SQIVND (reference sequence). The V end was cut by 5 bases, the J end by 4 bases, with 21 bases between. The CDR3 reads CASSLIPGDTPYNEQFF. The DNA of the CDR3 is TGTGCCAGTAGTCTCATCCCAGGGGACACGCCTTACAATGAGCAGTTCTTC.